The 5 T cell receptor beta chains below come from one sample, sequenced in a study of blood T cells in healthy people across ages. Primed by a sample-barcoded 5' primer and a J-beta primer mix, a second PCR proceeded for roughly 7 to 12 cycles. Each CDR3 protein gets one entry after TCRdb re-called the 5' RACE reads with MiXCR. The repertoire holds hundreds of thousands of distinct CDR3 sequences, with around 68% as singletons. Sequenced material: blood. The receptor set was obtained from a young man in good health.

The chain is built from TRBV28 and TRBJ2-7; 7 bases are a match to TRBD2. V was clipped by 5 bases and J by 0 bases; unmatched bases: 16. This CDR3 has 18 residues. Germline-derived CDR1 and CDR2 are MDHEN and SYDVKM. The DNA of the CDR3 is TGTGCCAGCAGTCCGATTTTGGGAGGGGACGGTAGCTCCTACGAGCAGTACTTC. It codes for CASSPILGGDGSSYEQYF.

V gene TRBV7-2 combines with J gene TRBJ1-1, with 9 bases identical to TRBD1. This CDR3 has 15 residues. Germline V gene data show CDR1 as SGHTA and CDR2 as FQGNSA. V was pared by 2 bases and J by 4 bases, with 5 bases of the junction left unmatched. This CDR3 is CASSLTLTGGTEAFF. For the CDR3, the DNA is TGTGCCAGCAGCTTAACCCTGACAGGGGGCACTGAAGCTTTCTTT.

This clonotype occurred once. The V gene is TRBV2, the J gene TRBJ2-2, with D perhaps matching TRBD1 (6 bases). Per the germline V gene, CDR1 is SNHLY and CDR2 is FYNNEI. The length of the CDR3 is 15 residues. Trimming took 6 bases from V and 5 from J, leaving 16 bases between them. CDR3 nucleotide sequence: TGTGCCAGCAGCCCGGACAGAGCAGAAACCGGGGAGCTGTTTTTT. Translation gives CASSPDRAETGELFF.

This chain joins TRBV5-1 and TRBJ2-1, with D perhaps given as TRBD1 or TRBD2 (5 bases each). The CDR3 sequence is 15 residues long. V dropped 2 bases and J dropped 7 bases, with 16 bases sitting between them. Germline V CDR1 and CDR2: SGHRS, YFSETQ. The CDR3 DNA follows: TGCGCCAGCAGCTTCAATACCGGGACCAAGAATGAGCAGTTCTTC. This translates into CASSFNTGTKNEQFF.

This sequence joins TRBV6-1 and TRBJ2-1; 11 positions agree with TRBD2. The CDR3 runs to 16 residues. Germline V gene sequence: CDR1 MNHNS, CDR2 SASEGT. V trimming: 5 bases; J trimming: 6 bases; junction bases outside the gene matches: 9. Here the CDR3 DNA reads TGTGCCAGCAGTCCCTGGGCTAGCGGGGGGAGCAATGAGCAGTTCTTC. Protein product: CASSPWASGGSNEQFF.